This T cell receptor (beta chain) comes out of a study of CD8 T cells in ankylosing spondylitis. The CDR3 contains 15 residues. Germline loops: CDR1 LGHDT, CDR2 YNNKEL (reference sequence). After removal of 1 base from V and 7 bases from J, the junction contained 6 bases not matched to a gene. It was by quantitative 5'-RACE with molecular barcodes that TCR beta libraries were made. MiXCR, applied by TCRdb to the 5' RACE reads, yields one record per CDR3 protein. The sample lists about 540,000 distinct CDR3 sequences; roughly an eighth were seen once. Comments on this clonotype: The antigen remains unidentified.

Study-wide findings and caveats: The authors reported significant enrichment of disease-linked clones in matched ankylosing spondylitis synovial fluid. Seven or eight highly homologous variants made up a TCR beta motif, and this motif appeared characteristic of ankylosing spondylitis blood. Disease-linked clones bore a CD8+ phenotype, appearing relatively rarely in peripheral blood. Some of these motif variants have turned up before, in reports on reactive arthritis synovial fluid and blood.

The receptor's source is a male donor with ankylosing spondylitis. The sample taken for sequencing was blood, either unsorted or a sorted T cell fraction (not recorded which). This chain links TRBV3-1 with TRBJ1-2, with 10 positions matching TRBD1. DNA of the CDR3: TGTGCCAGCAGCCAAGGTGTGGGACAGGGGTCTGGCTACACCTTC. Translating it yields CASSQGVGQGSGYTF.